One TCR beta chain is described in this entry. Its target antigen remains unknown. Base qualities are not recorded, but no much larger clone differs from it by a single base. The data were obtained in a study of blood T cell repertoires in COVID-19 (dated by TCRdb to the early 2020s). Looking at the study overall: The collaborator samples originated in the United States, Italy and Spain and spanned the acute and convalescent phases of COVID-19. The prospective study material was composed of cDNA or gDNA derived from T cells, B-cell-depleted T cells, or PBMCs. Subjects who had been exposed to COVID-19, were actively infected with it, or had recovered from it provided the deeply sampled blood TCRbeta repertoires that made up the dataset. A freely available public database, intended as a resource for researchers studying the immune response to SARS-CoV-2, is where the repertoires were released. Samples came from the ongoing ImmuneRACE study (first 160 participants) plus 1,254 subjects from 6 global collaborators. A de-identified subject ID, COVID-19 status, age in years and sex were almost always included in the sample metadata. HLA class I and class II types, where available, came from metadata supplied by the sample provider rather than from assay-based typing. The research as a whole found: The quantity of clinical and demographic metadata differed by source and by participant and was supplied without curation.

Collaborating institutions collected whole blood in K2EDTA tubes following their own protocols. For TCRbeta analysis, collaborators shipped samples in one of three forms: frozen whole blood, isolated PBMCs, or DNA extracted from either of those sample types. TCRbeta CDR3 regions were amplified from genomic DNA by means of the immunoSEQ Assay, a bias-controlled multiplex PCR. In the paper's pipeline: The number of nucleated cells in each sample was estimated by amplification of reference gene primers within the assay. Sequence reads were collapsed and filtered to measure the absolute abundance of every unique TCRbeta CDR3 rearrangement. Productive Simpson clonality was computed per sample as the square root of Simpson's diversity index over productive rearrangements. This immuneACCESS table, as held by TCRdb, lists in-frame sequences with V and J called but not all clones. Of the missing ones, under half trace to an unresolved V gene in checked studies; the others have no known cause. V and J calls and clone size come straight from that table; D and trimming were deduced from the DNA. The sample includes around 200,000 clones, with around 80% observed a single time. 2.5% to 3.5% of the sample is in the top ten clones.

The germline V gene (reference sequence) provides CDR1 SEHNR and CDR2 FQNEAQ. V ends up 4 bases short and J 6 bases short, with an unmatched junction base count of 11. Its CDR3 holds 15 amino acids, cysteine through phenylalanine. Only the CDR3 part of the read is kept: 45 bases, read in frame from the first base. Sequenced sample: peripheral blood. The TCR comes from a woman over 75 with active or convalescent COVID-19. The sequence links TRBV7-9 to TRBJ1-2; 7 of the junction bases match TRBD1. The nucleotides read TGTGCCAGCAGCTACCAGGGGGGTCGGAAAGATGGCTACACCTTC. The resulting protein is CASSYQGGRKDGYTF.